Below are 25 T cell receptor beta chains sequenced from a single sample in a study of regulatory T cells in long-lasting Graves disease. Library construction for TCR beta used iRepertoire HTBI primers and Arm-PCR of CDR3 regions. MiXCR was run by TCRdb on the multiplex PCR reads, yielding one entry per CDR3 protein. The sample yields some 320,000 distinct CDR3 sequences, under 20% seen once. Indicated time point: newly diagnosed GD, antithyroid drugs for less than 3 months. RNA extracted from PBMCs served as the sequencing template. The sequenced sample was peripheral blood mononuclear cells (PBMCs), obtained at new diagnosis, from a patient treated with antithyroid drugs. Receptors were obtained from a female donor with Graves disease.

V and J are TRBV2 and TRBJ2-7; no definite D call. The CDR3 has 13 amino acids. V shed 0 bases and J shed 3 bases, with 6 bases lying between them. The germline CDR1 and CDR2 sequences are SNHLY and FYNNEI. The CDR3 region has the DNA TGTGCCAGCAGTGAAGCAGACAACTACGAGCAGTACTTC. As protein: CASSEADNYEQYF.

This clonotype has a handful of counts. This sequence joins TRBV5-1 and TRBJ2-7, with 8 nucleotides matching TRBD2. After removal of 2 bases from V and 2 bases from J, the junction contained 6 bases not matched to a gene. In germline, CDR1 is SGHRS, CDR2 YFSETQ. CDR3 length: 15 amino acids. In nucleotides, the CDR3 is TGCGCCAGCAGCTTAGCAGCGGGAGCCACCTACGAGCAGTACTTC. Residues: CASSLAAGATYEQYF.

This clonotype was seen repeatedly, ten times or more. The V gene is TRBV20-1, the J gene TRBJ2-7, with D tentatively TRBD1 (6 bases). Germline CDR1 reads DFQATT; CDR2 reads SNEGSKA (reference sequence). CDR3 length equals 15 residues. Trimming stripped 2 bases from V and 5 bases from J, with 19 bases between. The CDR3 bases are TGCAGTGCTAGATATTATGGGGGCAGATTAGACGAGCAGTACTTC. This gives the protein CSARYYGGRLDEQYF.

The CDR3 loop is CASSIEPGNTEAFF. The CDR3 region has the DNA TGTGCCAGTAGTATAGAGCCGGGGAACACTGAAGCTTTCTTT. J is TRBJ1-1 and V is TRBV19; D unresolved. This CDR3 comprises 14 residues. The V gene's germline CDR1 is LNHDA and CDR2 SQIVND (reference sequence). Trimming shortened V by 0 bases and J by 1 base, and 6 bases separated the two germline ends.

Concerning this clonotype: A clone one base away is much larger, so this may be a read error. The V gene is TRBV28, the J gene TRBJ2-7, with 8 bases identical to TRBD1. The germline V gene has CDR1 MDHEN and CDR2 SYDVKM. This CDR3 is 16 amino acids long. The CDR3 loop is CASGFSGQGSSYEQYF. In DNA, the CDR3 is TGTGCCAGCGGTTTCTCCGGACAGGGTAGCTCCTACGAGCAGTACTTC.

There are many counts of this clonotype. The CDR3 sequence is CASLKTGGSYEQYF. In DNA, the CDR3 is TGTGCCAGCCTGAAAACAGGGGGATCCTACGAGCAGTACTTC. The chain joins TRBV28 to TRBJ2-7; 8 bases are a match to TRBD1. The CDR3 covers 14 residues. V lost 8 bases and J lost 1; bases outside the gene matches: 7. Germline V gives CDR1 MDHEN, CDR2 SYDVKM. Together with reference TRBV28 and TRBJ2-7, the CDR3 gives the full variable domain: DVKVTQSSRYLVKRTGEKVFLECVQDMDHENMFWYRQDPGLGLRLIYFSYDVKMKEKGDIPEGYSVSREKKERFSLILESASTNQTSMYLCASLKTGGSYEQYFGPGTRLTVT.

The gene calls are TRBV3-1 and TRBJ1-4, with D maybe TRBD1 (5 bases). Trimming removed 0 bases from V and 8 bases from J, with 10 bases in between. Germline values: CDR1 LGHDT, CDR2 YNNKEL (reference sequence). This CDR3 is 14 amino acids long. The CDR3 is CASSQEGWGEKLFF. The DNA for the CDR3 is TGTGCCAGCAGCCAAGAGGGATGGGGGGAAAAACTGTTTTTT.

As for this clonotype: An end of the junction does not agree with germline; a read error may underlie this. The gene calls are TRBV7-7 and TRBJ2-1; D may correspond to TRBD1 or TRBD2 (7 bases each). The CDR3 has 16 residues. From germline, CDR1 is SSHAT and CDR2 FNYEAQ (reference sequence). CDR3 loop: CASSKGASGSYNEQFF. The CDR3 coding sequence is TGTGCTAGCAGTAAGGGGGCTAGCGGTTCCTACAATGAGCAGTTCTTC.

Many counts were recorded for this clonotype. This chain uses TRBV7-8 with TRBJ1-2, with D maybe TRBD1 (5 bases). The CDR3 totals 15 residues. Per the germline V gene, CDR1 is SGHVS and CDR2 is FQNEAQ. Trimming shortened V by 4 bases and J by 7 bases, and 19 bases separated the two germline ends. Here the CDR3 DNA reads TGTGCCAGCAGCTCTTTGGGACTCGGATATAGTGGCTACACCTTC. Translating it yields CASSSLGLGYSGYTF.

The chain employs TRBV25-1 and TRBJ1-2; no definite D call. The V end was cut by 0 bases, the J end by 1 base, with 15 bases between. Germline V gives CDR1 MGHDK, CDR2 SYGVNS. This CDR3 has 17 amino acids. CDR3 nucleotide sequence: TGTGCCAGCAGTGAATATGGATCAACAGAACTTAACTATGGCTACACCTTC. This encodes CASSEYGSTELNYGYTF.

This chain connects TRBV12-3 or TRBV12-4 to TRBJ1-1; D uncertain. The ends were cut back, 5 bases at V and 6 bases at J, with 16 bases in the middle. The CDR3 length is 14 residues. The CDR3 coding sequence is TGTGCCAGCAGTCTCCCCTACAGTTGGGCTGAAGCTTTCTTT. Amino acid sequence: CASSLPYSWAEAFF.

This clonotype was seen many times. CDR3: CASSYSMMGANSPLHF. The CDR3 nucleotides are TGTGCCAGCAGTTACTCTATGATGGGGGCTAATTCACCCCTCCACTTT. The chain combines TRBV6-5 with TRBJ1-6, with D possibly matching TRBD1 (6 bases). Between the trimmed V and J ends, which lost 0 bases and 6 bases, there was a span of 12 bases. This CDR3 is built from 16 residues. CDR1 MNHEY and CDR2 SVGAGI come from the germline V gene.

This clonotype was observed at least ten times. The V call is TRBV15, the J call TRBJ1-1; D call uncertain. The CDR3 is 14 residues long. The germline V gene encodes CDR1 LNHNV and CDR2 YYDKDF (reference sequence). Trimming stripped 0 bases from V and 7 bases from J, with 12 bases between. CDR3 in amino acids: CATSRDPGEDEAFF. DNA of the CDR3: TGTGCCACCAGCAGAGACCCCGGGGAGGATGAAGCTTTCTTT.

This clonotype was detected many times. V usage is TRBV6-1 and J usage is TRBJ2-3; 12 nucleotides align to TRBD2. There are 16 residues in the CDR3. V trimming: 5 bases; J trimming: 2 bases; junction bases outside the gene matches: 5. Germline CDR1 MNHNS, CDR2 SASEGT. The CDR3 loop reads CASSPWTSGNTDTQYF. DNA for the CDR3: TGTGCCAGCAGTCCGTGGACTAGCGGGAACACAGATACGCAGTATTTT.

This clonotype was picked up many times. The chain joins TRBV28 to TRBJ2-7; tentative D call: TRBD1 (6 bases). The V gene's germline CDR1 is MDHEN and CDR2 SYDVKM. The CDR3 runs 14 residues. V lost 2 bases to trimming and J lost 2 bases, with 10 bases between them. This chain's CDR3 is CASSLQGQTYEQYF. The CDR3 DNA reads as TGTGCCAGCAGTTTACAGGGGCAAACCTACGAGCAGTACTTC.

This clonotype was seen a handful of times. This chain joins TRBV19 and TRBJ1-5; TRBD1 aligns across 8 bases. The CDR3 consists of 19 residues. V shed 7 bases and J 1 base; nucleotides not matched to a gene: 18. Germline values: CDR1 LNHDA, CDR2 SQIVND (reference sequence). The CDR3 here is CASTEAARGRGMSNQPQHF. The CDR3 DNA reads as TGTGCCAGTACCGAAGCCGCCAGGGGGCGAGGCATGAGCAATCAGCCCCAGCATTTT.

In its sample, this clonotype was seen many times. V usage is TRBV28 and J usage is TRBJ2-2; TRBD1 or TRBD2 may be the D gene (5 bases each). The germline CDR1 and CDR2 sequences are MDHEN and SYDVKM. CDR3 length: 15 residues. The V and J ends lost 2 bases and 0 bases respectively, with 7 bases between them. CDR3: CASSLGGTNTGELFF. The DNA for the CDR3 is TGTGCCAGCAGTTTAGGGGGTACGAACACCGGGGAGCTGTTTTTT.

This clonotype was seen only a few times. CDR3 residues: CASGSAGQSYNEQFF. CDR3 in DNA: TGTGCCAGCGGGTCCGCGGGACAGTCCTACAATGAGCAGTTCTTC. The rearrangement links TRBV25-1 to TRBJ2-1, with TRBD1 as a possible D gene (7 bases). Germline-derived CDR1 and CDR2 are MGHDK and SYGVNS. V was pared by 8 bases and J by 1 base, with 15 bases between. The CDR3 spans 15 residues. Supplemented by reference TRBV25-1 and TRBJ2-1, the full variable domain reads EADIYQTPRYLVIGTGKKITLECSQTMGHDKMYWYQQDPGMELHLIHYSYGVNSTEKGDLSSESTVSRIRTEHFPLTLESARPSHTSQYLCASGSAGQSYNEQFFGPGTRLTVL.

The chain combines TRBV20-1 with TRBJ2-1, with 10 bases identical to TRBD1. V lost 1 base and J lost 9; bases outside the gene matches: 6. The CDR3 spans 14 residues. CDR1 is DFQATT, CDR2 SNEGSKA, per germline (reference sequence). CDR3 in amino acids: CSARGWDRGSEQFF. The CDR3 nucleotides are TGCAGTGCTAGAGGTTGGGACAGGGGCTCTGAGCAGTTCTTC.

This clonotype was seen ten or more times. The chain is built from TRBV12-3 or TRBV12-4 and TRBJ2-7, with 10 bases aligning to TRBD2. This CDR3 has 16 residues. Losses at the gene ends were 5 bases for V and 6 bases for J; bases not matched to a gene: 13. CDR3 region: CASSMGLAPTALEQYF. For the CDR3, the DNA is TGTGCCAGCAGTATGGGACTAGCGCCAACCGCTCTCGAGCAGTACTTC.

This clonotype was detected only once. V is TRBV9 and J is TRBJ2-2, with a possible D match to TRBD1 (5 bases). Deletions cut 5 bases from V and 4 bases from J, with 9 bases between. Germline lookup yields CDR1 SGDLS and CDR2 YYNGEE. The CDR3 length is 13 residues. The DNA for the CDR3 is TGTGCCAGCAGTGACAGTTTCACCGGGGAGCTGTTTTTT. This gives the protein CASSDSFTGELFF.

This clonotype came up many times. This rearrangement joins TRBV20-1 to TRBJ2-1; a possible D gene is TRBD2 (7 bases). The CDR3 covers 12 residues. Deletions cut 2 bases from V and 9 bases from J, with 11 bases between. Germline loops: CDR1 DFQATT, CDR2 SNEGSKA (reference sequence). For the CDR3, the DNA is TGCAGTGCTAGACAGGGAGGGGGTGAGCAGTTCTTC. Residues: CSARQGGGEQFF.

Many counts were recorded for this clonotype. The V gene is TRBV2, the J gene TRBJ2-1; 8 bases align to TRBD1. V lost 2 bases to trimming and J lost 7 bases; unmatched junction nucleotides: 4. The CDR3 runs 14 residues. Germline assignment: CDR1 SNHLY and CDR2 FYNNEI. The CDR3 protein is CASSERDRRNEQFF. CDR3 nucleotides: TGTGCCAGCAGTGAAAGGGACAGGAGGAATGAGCAGTTCTTC. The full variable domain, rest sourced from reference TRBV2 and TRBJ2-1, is EPEVTQTPSHQVTQMGQEVILRCVPISNHLYFYWYRQILGQKVEFLVSFYNNEISEKSEIFDDQFSVERPDGSNFTLKIRSTKLEDSAMYFCASSERDRRNEQFFGPGTRLTVL.

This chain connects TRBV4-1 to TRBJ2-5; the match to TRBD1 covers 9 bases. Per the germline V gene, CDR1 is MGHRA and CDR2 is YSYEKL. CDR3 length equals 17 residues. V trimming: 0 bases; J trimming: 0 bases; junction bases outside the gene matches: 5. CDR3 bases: TGCGCCAGCAGCCAAGAAGCGGGGACAGGGAACCAAGAGACCCAGTACTTC. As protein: CASSQEAGTGNQETQYF.

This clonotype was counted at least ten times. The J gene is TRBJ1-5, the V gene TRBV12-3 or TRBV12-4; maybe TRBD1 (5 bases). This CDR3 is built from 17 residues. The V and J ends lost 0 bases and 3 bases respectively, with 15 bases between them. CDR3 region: CASSLALGDTFNQPQHF. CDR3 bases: TGTGCCAGCAGTTTAGCGCTAGGGGATACATTCAATCAGCCCCAGCATTTT.